This T cell receptor (beta chain) originates from a study of blood T cell repertoires in COVID-19. In the study overall: Sources were T cells, B-cell-depleted T cells, or PBMCs; the material itself was cDNA or gDNA.

Between the trimmed V and J ends, which lost 3 bases and 4 bases, there was a span of 12 bases. The CDR3 contains 14 residues. CDR1 and CDR2 (germline): SGHRS, YFSETQ. In the authors' workflow: Estimates of nucleated cell counts were drawn from the amplification of reference gene primers. The protocol was immunoSEQ multiplex PCR, while the TCRdb copy is restricted to in-frame clones and leaves out a portion. V, J and clone size are those of that table, while D and trimming were read from the DNA. This sample has 100,000 or so clones; around 79% occur once, and the top ten carry 24%. Sequencing was performed on peripheral blood. The chain recombines TRBV5-1 with TRBJ2-3; the D is unclear. The receptor comes from a human donor in a cohort sampled during active COVID-19. CDR3 DNA: TGCGCCAGCAGCTATGCCCAACCAGCAGATACGCAGTATTTT. Its translation is CASSYAQPADTQYF.